The T cell receptor (beta chain) under discussion was sequenced for a study of radiotherapy plus CTLA-4 blockade in lung cancer. Across the study: Objective responses were documented in about 18% of patients, with disease control in 25% to 35%.

The V segment lost 0 bases and the J segment 2 bases; nucleotides outside the gene matches: 4. The length of the CDR3 is 16 residues. Chemo-refractory metastatic non-small-cell lung cancer patients underwent focal radiation alongside CTLA-4 blockade with ipilimumab. Only in-frame clones appear in the TCRdb table, and some are missing; sequencing was by immunoSEQ multiplex PCR. Of 55,000 to 85,000 clones listed, around 76% are singletons. The sample in question was peripheral blood, obtained from a patient treated with radiotherapy plus ipilimumab. The chain uses TRBV23-1 and TRBJ1-5; 7 bases line up with TRBD1. TRBV23-1 is given ORF status, its function remaining uncertain. This receptor was obtained from a human donor with non-small cell lung cancer whose response to radiotherapy plus ipilimumab could not be evaluated. Some clones in this sample may be carry-over from other donors' samples. CDR3 protein: CASSQSAGQGNQPQHF. The CDR3 DNA reads as TGCGCCAGCAGTCAATCAGCCGGACAGGGCAATCAGCCCCAGCATTTT.